This TCR beta chain was found in a study of regulatory T cells in long-lasting Graves disease. V was trimmed by 1 base and J by 12 bases, leaving 15 bases between them. Germline V CDR1 and CDR2: SGHTA, FQGNSA. The CDR3 consists of 13 residues. This clonotype was counted many times. The antigen remains undetermined. Study findings and constraints: Rather than thyroid tissue, only peripheral blood underwent study.

Time point noted: newly diagnosed GD, antithyroid drugs for less than 3 months. From RNA extracted from PBMCs, the TCR library was made. Blood from the periphery, about 9 milliliters in all, was drawn into EDTA tubes. To make TCR beta libraries, researchers used iRepertoire HTBI primers and Arm-PCR of CDR3 regions. TCRdb processed the multiplex PCR reads anew with MiXCR; each CDR3 protein has one entry. This sample carries 550,000 or so distinct CDR3 sequences, more than 10% of them seen once, and the ten largest clones take roughly 9.3%. The same data also went into a second study, on T cells in Graves' hyperthyroidism and ophthalmopathy. That paper adds: Appearing also in blood were most of the thyroid clonotypes expanded above 0.001. Ophthalmopathy could be told apart from stable hyperthyroidism with a 13 V-J model.

The rearrangement uses TRBV7-2 and TRBJ1-1; D may be TRBD1 (5 bases). Sequenced material: peripheral blood mononuclear cells (PBMCs), taken at new diagnosis, from a patient treated with antithyroid drugs. This receptor was identified in a young woman with Graves disease. The CDR3 loop is CASSLGALGGTFF. In nucleotides, the CDR3 is TGTGCCAGCAGCTTAGGAGCGTTGGGGGGAACTTTCTTT. Combining the CDR3 with reference TRBV7-2 and TRBJ1-1 gives the whole variable domain GAGVSQSPSNKVTEKGKDVELRCDPISGHTALYWYRQSLGQGLEFLIYFQGNSAPDKSGLPSDRFSAERTGGSVSTLTIQRTQQEDSAVYLCASSLGALGGTFFGQGTRLTVV.